The 7 T cell receptor beta chains in this list originate from one sample, sequenced in a study of T cell changes during pregnancy in multiple sclerosis. Generated by immunoSEQ multiplex PCR, the TCRdb table keeps only in-frame clones and is missing some. The sample lists 55,000 to 70,000 clones; around nine tenths were seen once. This specimen consisted of peripheral blood, obtained after pregnancy. Source of these receptors: a female donor with multiple sclerosis, enrolled in a pregnancy study.

This clone has a handful of counts. The CDR3 spells CASSEWDGQGESPLHF. In nucleotides, the CDR3 is TGTGCCAGCAGTGAATGGGATGGACAGGGTGAATCACCCCTCCACTTT. The V gene is TRBV6-1, the J gene TRBJ1-6; TRBD1 aligns across 8 bases. V was clipped by 2 bases and J by 10 bases; unmatched bases: 10. Germline V gene data show CDR1 as MNHNS and CDR2 as SASEGT. The CDR3 sequence is 16 residues long.

The J gene is TRBJ1-2, the V gene TRBV28; 8 bases line up with TRBD1. Germline values: CDR1 MDHEN, CDR2 SYDVKM. The CDR3 has 14 amino acids. V shed 4 bases and J 5 bases; nucleotides not matched to a gene: 6. The CDR3 nucleotides are TGTGCCAGCAGTTCGTGGACAGGGAGGTATGGCTACACCTTC. Translated, it gives CASSSWTGRYGYTF.

The V and J genes are TRBV5-4 and TRBJ2-5; D is possibly TRBD2 (5 bases). This CDR3 contains 13 residues. V was shortened by 4 bases and J by 2 bases, with 9 bases between the two germline ends. CDR1 is SGHNT and CDR2 is YYREEE in the germline V gene (reference sequence). The CDR3 sequence is CASSVTTQETQYF. Written as DNA, the CDR3 is TGTGCCAGCAGCGTGACTACACAAGAGACCCAGTACTTC.

This clone was recorded only once. The chain employs TRBV5-8 and TRBJ2-7, with TRBD1 matching over 8 bases. From germline, CDR1 is SGHTS and CDR2 YDEGEE. The CDR3 is 13 residues long. V lost 3 bases and J lost 3; bases outside the gene matches: 2. The CDR3 spells CASSWGTGYEQYF. The CDR3 DNA sequence: TGTGCCAGCAGCTGGGGGACAGGCTACGAGCAGTACTTC. Full variable domain (missing parts from reference TRBV5-8 and TRBJ2-7): EAGVTQSPTHLIKTRGQQATLRCSPISGHTSVYWYQQALGLGLQFLLWYDEGEERNRGNFPPRFSGRQFPNYSSELNVNALELEDSALYLCASSWGTGYEQYFGPGTRLTVT.

The rearrangement uses TRBV10-3 and TRBJ1-1; weak D call: TRBD1 (6 bases). The CDR3 loop spans 11 amino acids. CDR1 is ENHRY, CDR2 SYGVKD, per germline. Trimming took 3 bases from V and 7 from J, leaving 6 bases between them. The CDR3 region is CAISDRGEAFF. The CDR3 DNA sequence: TGTGCCATCAGTGACAGGGGTGAAGCTTTCTTT.

This chain connects TRBV4-1 to TRBJ1-1; 7 bases are shared with TRBD1. There are 15 residues in the CDR3. V lost 1 base to trimming and J lost 6 bases; unmatched junction nucleotides: 8. The germline V gene encodes CDR1 MGHRA and CDR2 YSYEKL. CDR3 nucleotide sequence: TGCGCCAGCAGCCAAGTACAGGGGCACCTCCCTGAAGCTTTCTTT. Protein: CASSQVQGHLPEAFF.

The chain is built from TRBV5-5 and TRBJ2-7; no definite D call. With 4 bases removed from V and 2 bases from J, the gap between germline ends came to 10 bases. The CDR3 length is 13 residues. CDR1 SGHKS and CDR2 YYEKEE come from the germline V gene (reference sequence). CDR3 loop: CASSPTETYEQYF. Here the CDR3 DNA reads TGTGCCAGCAGCCCTACAGAGACCTACGAGCAGTACTTC.